The present T cell receptor (beta chain) was sequenced within a study of blood T cell repertoires in COVID-19. Study-level information: T cells, B-cell-depleted T cells, or PBMCs provided the cDNA or gDNA that served as material.

Method: immunoSEQ multiplex PCR; TCRdb's copy keeps in-frame clones and lacks some. The table lists under 100,000 clones, over 75% of them singletons. CDR3 length: 17 residues. With 6 bases clipped from V and 1 base from J, the junction kept 12 bases outside the gene matches. CDR1 SNHLY and CDR2 FYNNEI come from the germline V gene. The sequencing input was peripheral blood. The genes are TRBV2 and TRBJ2-5; 9 bases fit TRBD1. The clonotype was recovered from a woman of 80 years or more with COVID-19, enrolled during active disease. The CDR3 nucleotides are TGTGCCAGCAGGTGGAAAACAGGGGGCATAATCCAAGAGACCCAGTACTTC. Translated: CASRWKTGGIIQETQYF. The complete variable domain, with remaining parts taken from reference TRBV2 and TRBJ2-5, reads EPEVTQTPSHQVTQMGQEVILRCVPISNHLYFYWYRQILGQKVEFLVSFYNNEISEKSEIFDDQFSVERPDGSNFTLKIRSTKLEDSAMYFCASRWKTGGIIQETQYFGPGTRLLVL.